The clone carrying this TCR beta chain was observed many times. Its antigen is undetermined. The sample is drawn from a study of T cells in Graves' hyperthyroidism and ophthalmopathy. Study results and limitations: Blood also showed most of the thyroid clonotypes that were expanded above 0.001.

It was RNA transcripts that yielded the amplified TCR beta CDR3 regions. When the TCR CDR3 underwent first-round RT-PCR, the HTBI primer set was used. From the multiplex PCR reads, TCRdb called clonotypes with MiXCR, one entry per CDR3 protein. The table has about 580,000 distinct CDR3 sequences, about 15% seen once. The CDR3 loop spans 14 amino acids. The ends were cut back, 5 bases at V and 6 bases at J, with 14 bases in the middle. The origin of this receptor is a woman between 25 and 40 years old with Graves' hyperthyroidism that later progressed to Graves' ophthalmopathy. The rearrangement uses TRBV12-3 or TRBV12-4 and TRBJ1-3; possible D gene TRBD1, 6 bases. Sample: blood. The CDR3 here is CASSMDRGQNTIYF. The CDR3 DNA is TGTGCCAGCAGTATGGACAGAGGACAAAACACCATATATTTT.